The subject of this entry is one T cell receptor (beta chain). Antigen specificity is unknown. The record originates from a study of cytomegalovirus exposure and HLA in healthy donors. In the study overall: Findings of an earlier analysis included some 110 million unique TCR beta sequences from around 180 million T cells. Study results and limitations: Researchers reported that three CMV-associated chains were confirmed in vitro as CMV antigen-specific. Some V segments, including TRBV6-2 and TRBV6-3, were excluded as indistinguishable.

Vbeta (60) and Jbeta (13) primers were used in the PCR. The protocol was immunoSEQ multiplex PCR, while the TCRdb copy is restricted to in-frame clones and leaves out a portion. The data contain 35,000 to 40,000 clones, about 74% of them singletons. Germline-derived CDR1 and CDR2 are SNHLY and FYNNEI. V was pared by 10 bases and J by 7 bases, with 12 bases of the junction left unmatched. The CDR3 runs 14 residues. This clonotype was sampled from a man aged 25-45 years in good health and CMV-seronegative. Input material: PBMCs. The gene calls are TRBV2 and TRBJ2-1, with 8 bases aligning to TRBD2. DNA for the CDR3: TGTGCCACCTGGGAAGCGGGAGTTGGTAATGAGCAGTTCTTC. It translates to CATWEAGVGNEQFF.